These 26 T cell receptor beta chains were sequenced from one sample in a study of Tregs in tolerant kidney transplant recipients. Which antigens these TCRs recognize remains unknown. The assay was immunoSEQ multiplex PCR, and TCRdb's table has in-frame clones only and misses some. The table shows just over 30,000 clones, with roughly four fifths occurring only once. Sample: Tregs from blood cultured with allogeneic cells. The receptor set was obtained from a human donor in good health.

J is TRBJ1-6 and V is TRBV23-1; D gene unclear. TRBV23-1 carries the ORF label, with uncertain function. The CDR3 totals 18 residues. V was trimmed by 0 bases and J by 4 bases, leaving 16 bases between them. The CDR3 sequence is CASSQSELAGFYNSPLHF. CDR3 DNA sequence: TGCGCCAGCAGTCAATCCGAACTGGCAGGCTTTTATAATTCACCCCTCCACTTT.

The V and J genes are TRBV7-2 and TRBJ1-5, with 7 bases identical to TRBD1. CDR1 is SGHTA, CDR2 FQGNSA, per germline. V dropped 5 bases and J dropped 5; count of bases not matched to a gene: 9. The CDR3 consists of 15 residues. This chain's CDR3 is CASSVRGGTDQPQHF. The CDR3 nucleotides read TGTGCCAGCAGCGTTAGAGGGGGCACAGATCAGCCCCAGCATTTT.

This clone was picked up one time. The V call is TRBV4-1, the J call TRBJ2-3; D gene uncertain. The CDR3 extends over 12 amino acids. Trimming took off 1 base at V and 6 bases at J, with 5 bases between the two ends. In germline, CDR1 is MGHRA, CDR2 YSYEKL. Written as DNA, the CDR3 is TGCGCCAGCAGCCAAGGGCCCGATACGCAGTATTTT. Protein sequence: CASSQGPDTQYF.

The chain links TRBV27 to TRBJ1-1; D is uncertain. Germline V gene lookup returns CDR1 MNHEY and CDR2 SMNVEV (reference sequence). The CDR3 covers 15 residues. The V and J ends lost 0 bases and 4 bases respectively, with 12 bases between them. The CDR3 spells CASSLSEGRSTEAFF. The CDR3 DNA sequence: TGTGCCAGCAGTTTATCGGAGGGTAGGAGCACTGAAGCTTTCTTT.

The chain combines TRBV11-3 with TRBJ2-3; D is perhaps TRBD2 (5 bases). Trimming left V 1 base short and J 6 bases short, with 11 bases between. Germline values: CDR1 SGHNT, CDR2 YENEEA. The length of the CDR3 is 14 residues. The CDR3 DNA follows: TGTGCCAGCAGCTTAGGAGGGTCGGGGGATACGCAGTATTTT. Its protein is CASSLGGSGDTQYF.

The chain has TRBV6-1 and TRBJ2-6; D ambiguous. Between the trimmed V and J ends, which lost 8 bases and 2 bases, there was a span of 13 bases. The CDR3 length is 15 residues. Germline CDR1 and CDR2: MNHNS and SASEGT. CDR3 nucleotide sequence: TGTGCCAGCTCCTTGCTTGGGGCTGGGGCCAACGTCCTGACTTTC. Its translation is CASSLLGAGANVLTF.

This clone appeared once. The chain uses TRBV7-2 and TRBJ1-2; 12 bases match TRBD1. Germline CDR1 and CDR2: SGHTA and FQGNSA. The CDR3 covers 14 residues. Trimming at V came to 4 bases and at J to 8 bases, leaving 5 bases not matched to a gene. This CDR3 is CASSSRDRGRGYTF. In DNA, the CDR3 is TGTGCCAGCAGCTCCCGGGACAGGGGGCGCGGCTACACCTTC.

This clone has a handful of counts. The V call is TRBV5-1, the J call TRBJ2-5; unclear D gene. The CDR3 runs 12 residues. Germline V gene data show CDR1 as SGHRS and CDR2 as YFSETQ. The germline V and J ends were trimmed by 0 bases and 5 bases, with 5 bases remaining between them. The CDR3 protein is CASSLARETQYF. As DNA, the CDR3 is TGCGCCAGCAGCTTGGCCCGCGAGACCCAGTACTTC.

This chain connects TRBV27 to TRBJ2-2; D is possibly TRBD1 (6 bases). Germline assignment: CDR1 MNHEY and CDR2 SMNVEV (reference sequence). Trimming pared 1 base from V and 0 bases from J, leaving 9 bases between. CDR3 length: 16 residues. CDR3 sequence reads: CASSLYGTTNTGELFF. As DNA, the CDR3 is TGTGCCAGCAGTTTATATGGGACAACGAACACCGGGGAGCTGTTTTTT.

The genes are TRBV9 and TRBJ2-1; 15 positions match TRBD2. V shed 4 bases and J 5 bases; nucleotides not matched to a gene: 16. Germline V gene lookup returns CDR1 SGDLS and CDR2 YYNGEE. The CDR3 extends over 20 amino acids. CDR3 nucleotide sequence: TGTGCCAGCAGCCCCGCTCCCGGACTAGCGGGAGGGGTTCCTGACAATGAGCAGTTCTTC. This codes for CASSPAPGLAGGVPDNEQFF.

Only one count was recorded for this clone. This chain uses TRBV19 with TRBJ2-7; 7 bases fit TRBD2. V was clipped by 5 bases and J by 3 bases; unmatched bases: 7. Per the germline V gene, CDR1 is LNHDA and CDR2 is SQIVND (reference sequence). This CDR3 region has 14 residues. The CDR3 sequence: CASSLGTNDYEQYF. Here the CDR3 DNA reads TGTGCCAGTAGTTTAGGGACTAACGACTACGAGCAGTACTTC.

This clone was detected a few times. This sequence joins TRBV6-5 and TRBJ1-2, with D unresolved. CDR1 is MNHEY and CDR2 is SVGAGI in the germline V gene. Trimming removed 10 bases at V and 8 bases at J, with 17 bases between. The CDR3 spans 12 residues. The CDR3 bases are TGTGCCACCCAGATTTTCCCTAGGGGCTACACCTTC. This sequence encodes CATQIFPRGYTF.

The chain links TRBV15 to TRBJ2-5, with D hard to call. Germline loops: CDR1 LNHNV, CDR2 YYDKDF (reference sequence). V was cut by 2 bases and J by 1 base, with 5 bases left in between. The CDR3 sequence is 13 residues long. In nucleotides, the CDR3 is TGTGCCACCAGCAGACAGAGCCAAGAGACCCAGTACTTC. Amino acid sequence: CATSRQSQETQYF.

The chain recombines TRBV30 with TRBJ2-7, with D possibly called TRBD1 or TRBD2 (5 bases each). The CDR3 sequence is 14 residues long. V dropped 0 bases and J dropped 0 bases, with 9 bases sitting between them. The germline CDR1 and CDR2 sequences are GTSNPN and SVGIG (reference sequence). CDR3 residues: CAWSVKGSSYEQYF. CDR3 DNA: TGTGCCTGGAGTGTAAAGGGGAGCTCCTACGAGCAGTACTTC.

A single count supports this clone. The chain couples TRBV5-1 to TRBJ1-1; D might be TRBD1 (5 bases). Germline V gene data show CDR1 as SGHRS and CDR2 as YFSETQ. Deletions cut 1 base from V and 10 bases from J, with 14 bases between. The CDR3 runs to 13 residues. The CDR3 nucleotides read TGCGCCAGCAGCTTGAGGCAGGGAGTGGGAGCTTTCTTT. This codes for CASSLRQGVGAFF.

The V gene is TRBV4-1, the J gene TRBJ1-6, with 7 bases fitting TRBD1. J was trimmed by 0 bases and V by 1 base; bases with no gene match: 9. The germline V gene has CDR1 MGHRA and CDR2 YSYEKL. The CDR3 is 19 amino acids. The CDR3 DNA follows: TGCGCCAGCAGCCAAGGTTACAGGGGCCTGAGCTCCTATAATTCACCCCTCCACTTT. Protein: CASSQGYRGLSSYNSPLHF.

The chain combines TRBV5-6 with TRBJ2-1; D is unresolved. This CDR3 has 12 amino acids. Germline values: CDR1 SGHDT, CDR2 YYEEEE. V lost 0 bases, J lost 6 bases, and 4 bases lay in between. This CDR3 reads CASSLAVNEQFF. In DNA form, the CDR3 reads TGTGCCAGCAGCTTGGCGGTCAATGAGCAGTTCTTC.

V is TRBV9 and J is TRBJ2-1, with unresolved D. The CDR3 is 12 residues long. Germline V lookup: CDR1 SGDLS, CDR2 YYNGEE. V was trimmed by 4 bases and J by 2 bases, leaving 4 bases between them. The CDR3 region has the DNA TGTGCCAGCAGCATCCCCTACAATGAGCAGTTCTTC. Protein: CASSIPYNEQFF.

J is TRBJ2-5 and V is TRBV6-5; D gene uncertain. The V gene lost 7 bases and the J gene lost 5 bases, with 11 bases spanning the gap. From germline, CDR1 is MNHEY and CDR2 SVGAGI. The CDR3 spans 12 residues. CDR3 sequence reads: CASTPPGETQYF. CDR3 DNA: TGTGCCAGCACCCCACCCGGGGAGACCCAGTACTTC.

J is TRBJ2-5 and V is TRBV7-9; D ambiguous. The CDR3 has 14 amino acids. Trimming left V 2 bases short and J 2 bases short, with 9 bases between. CDR1 is SEHNR and CDR2 is FQNEAQ in the germline V gene (reference sequence). CDR3 in amino acids: CASSLIVQQETQYF. The CDR3 DNA reads TGTGCCAGCAGCTTAATCGTGCAACAAGAGACCCAGTACTTC.

The V and J genes are TRBV6-6 and TRBJ1-5; TRBD1 matches at 9 bases. Germline CDR1 and CDR2: MNHNY and SVGAGI (reference sequence). This CDR3 is 14 amino acids long. V shed 4 bases and J 5 bases; nucleotides not matched to a gene: 3. The CDR3 DNA sequence: TGTGCCAGCAGTTTCAGGACAGGGGATCAGCCCCAGCATTTT. Its protein is CASSFRTGDQPQHF.

The rearrangement uses TRBV11-2 and TRBJ2-7; TRBD2 might be the D (6 bases). The ends were cut back, 5 bases at V and 7 bases at J, with 24 bases in the middle. Germline V gives CDR1 SGHAT, CDR2 FQNNGV. The CDR3 contains 16 residues. The CDR3 loop reads CASSRNAVAVNSEQYF. The CDR3 nucleotides read TGTGCCAGCAGCCGTAACGCAGTAGCGGTCAATTCGGAGCAGTACTTC.

The gene calls are TRBV5-1 and TRBJ2-7; no clear D. Germline CDR1 is SGHRS and CDR2 is YFSETQ. Trimming removed 1 base from V and 2 bases from J, with 10 bases in between. The CDR3 contains 14 residues. The CDR3 sequence: CASSLSPGPYEQYF. CDR3 coding DNA: TGCGCCAGCAGCTTGTCGCCAGGACCCTACGAGCAGTACTTC. Complete variable domain (other parts from reference TRBV5-1 and TRBJ2-7): KAGVTQTPRYLIKTRGQQVTLSCSPISGHRSVSWYQQTPGQGLQFLFEYFSETQRNKGNFPGRFSGRQFSNSRSEMNVSTLELGDSALYLCASSLSPGPYEQYFGPGTRLTVT.

The J gene is TRBJ2-3, the V gene TRBV28; D is undetermined. V lost 6 bases and J lost 4, with 14 bases in between. The CDR3 is 14 amino acids. The germline V gene encodes CDR1 MDHEN and CDR2 SYDVKM. Here the CDR3 reads CASSADLAADTQYF. The CDR3 DNA sequence: TGTGCCAGCAGCGCCGATTTGGCGGCAGATACGCAGTATTTT.

The gene calls are TRBV27 and TRBJ2-5; 9 nucleotides match TRBD2. Trimming removed 6 bases from V and 5 bases from J; junction bases left unmatched: 10. The CDR3 runs to 15 residues. Per germline, CDR1 MNHEY and CDR2 SMNVEV (reference sequence). CDR3 protein: CASRLFGGRAETQYF. The CDR3, as DNA: TGTGCCAGCAGACTCTTTGGCGGGAGGGCCGAGACCCAGTACTTC.

This chain links TRBV7-2 with TRBJ2-5, with unresolved D. The CDR3 is 13 residues long. Trimming pared 1 base from V and 4 bases from J, leaving 7 bases between. Germline V gene data show CDR1 as SGHTA and CDR2 as FQGNSA. CDR3 DNA sequence: TGTGCCAGCAGCTTAGGGCTCCTAGAGACCCAGTACTTC. This sequence encodes CASSLGLLETQYF.